This T cell receptor beta chain is from a study of T cell repertoires in cytomegalovirus infection. As for the study in general: As its CMV epitopes, the study selected recently identified HLA-C-restricted and well-studied HLA-B-restricted targets. Public signatures in TCR beta pointed to CMV infection and matching HLA type. Notes on the study in general: Identification of carriers of CMV plus the relevant HLA was performed using cumulative public TCR beta family frequency. Clonotype analysis showed dominance of the ex vivo response by HLA-C-restricted CMV-specific TCR beta clonotypes.

In TCRdb, the reads were re-called with MiXCR into one record per CDR3 protein. The sample consists of some 920,000 distinct CDR3 sequences, around 31% of them appearing once. This clonotype was found many times. Its antigen remains unidentified. Sequenced here: cultured CD8+ T cells from PBMCs, sampled from culture after CMV antigen stimulation. The clonotype comes from a human donor in good health (CMV status not recorded). Some clones in this sample may be carry-over from other donors' samples.

CDR3 in amino acids: CSVEELQGNYGYTF. The CDR3 DNA is TGCAGCGTTGAAGAATTACAGGGAAACTATGGCTACACCTTC. The chain employs TRBV29-1 and TRBJ1-2; D perhaps matches TRBD1 (6 bases). Germline CDR1 and CDR2: SQVTM and ANQGSEA. Deletions cut 0 bases from V and 2 bases from J, with 10 bases between. The CDR3 spans 14 residues.